The 11 T cell receptor beta chains presented below share a single source sample, sequenced in a study of cytomegalovirus exposure and HLA in healthy donors. Primers: 60 Vbeta forward and 13 Jbeta reverse. Data came from immunoSEQ multiplex PCR; TCRdb stores just in-frame clones and leaves some out. The sample holds 150,000 to 200,000 clones; approximately 81% are singletons and the top ten take about 0.25%. The sample taken for sequencing was PBMCs. These receptors were collected from a boy younger than 18 in good health and CMV-seronegative.

In regard to this clone: The junction departs from germline at one end; a sequencing error may be responsible. The rearrangement joins TRBV7-7 to TRBJ2-1; weak D call: TRBD2 (6 bases). The CDR3 contains 14 residues. From germline, CDR1 is SSHAT and CDR2 FNYEAQ (reference sequence). The CDR3 coding sequence is TGTGCTAGCAGCCGGGACTTAACCTACAATGAGCAGTTCTTC. Translated: CASSRDLTYNEQFF. The variable domain in full, completed from reference TRBV7-7 and TRBJ2-1, reads GAGVSQSPRYKVTKRGQDVTLRCDPISSHATLYWYQQALGQGPEFLTYFNYEAQPDKSGLPSDRFSAERPEGSISTLTIQRTEQRDSAMYRCASSRDLTYNEQFFGPGTRLTVL.

The chain recombines TRBV6-4 with TRBJ2-5; 12 bases line up with TRBD2. The J call may be faulty, since TRBJ2-7 better matches the DNA end. The CDR3 is 14 amino acids. The germline gives CDR1 MRHNA, CDR2 SNTAGT. In nucleotides, the CDR3 is TGTGCCAGCAGTCTTACTAGCGGGGGGTACGAGCAGTACTTC. This sequence encodes CASSLTSGGYEQYF.

The rearrangement uses TRBV5-4 and TRBJ2-5; 7 bases are a match to TRBD1. CDR3 length: 13 amino acids. V shed 4 bases, J shed 0 bases, and the junction held 0 bases outside the gene matches. Looked up from germline, CDR1 is SGHNT and CDR2 is YYREEE (reference sequence). The CDR3 bases are TGTGCCAGCAGCACAGGGGACCAAGAGACCCAGTACTTC. It encodes CASSTGDQETQYF.

The chain links TRBV5-1 to TRBJ2-3; D might be TRBD2 (5 bases). Germline V gene lookup returns CDR1 SGHRS and CDR2 YFSETQ. The CDR3 extends over 16 amino acids. V lost 0 bases and J lost 2, with 13 bases in between. CDR3 protein: CASSLGPGVVTDTQYF. As DNA, the CDR3 is TGCGCCAGCAGCTTGGGACCCGGGGTAGTCACAGATACGCAGTATTTT. Drawing the rest from reference TRBV5-1 and TRBJ2-3, the complete variable domain is KAGVTQTPRYLIKTRGQQVTLSCSPISGHRSVSWYQQTPGQGLQFLFEYFSETQRNKGNFPGRFSGRQFSNSRSEMNVSTLELGDSALYLCASSLGPGVVTDTQYFGPGTRLTVL.

V usage is TRBV28 and J usage is TRBJ2-1; 7 nucleotides align to TRBD2. The V and J ends lost 6 bases and 8 bases, in that order; junction bases with no gene match: 10. The germline V gene has CDR1 MDHEN and CDR2 SYDVKM. The length of the CDR3 is 14 residues. The CDR3 here is CASSPRGRGDEQFF. The CDR3 nucleotides are TGTGCCAGCAGCCCCCGCGGGAGAGGAGATGAGCAGTTCTTC.

This chain joins TRBV10-1 and TRBJ1-6, with 7 bases matching TRBD1. CDR3 length: 15 residues. J was trimmed by 9 bases and V by 2 bases; bases with no gene match: 7. Germline V CDR1 and CDR2: WNHNN, SYGVQD (reference sequence). The CDR3 spells CASSEVAGGRSPLHF. The CDR3 DNA reads TGCGCCAGCAGTGAGGTGGCAGGGGGGCGTTCACCCCTCCACTTT.

The rearrangement uses TRBV7-6 and TRBJ1-6, with a weak D call TRBD1 (5 bases). Germline loops: CDR1 SGHVS, CDR2 FNYEAQ. The CDR3 length is 16 residues. Trimming took 5 bases from V and 0 from J, leaving 11 bases between them. This CDR3 reads CASSQGLISYNSPLHF. The DNA for the CDR3 is TGTGCCAGCAGCCAGGGACTGATCTCCTATAATTCACCCCTCCACTTT.

Regarding this clone: The germline gene is not matched at one end of the junction; a read error may be the cause. The rearrangement links TRBV5-1 to TRBJ1-2; D possibly corresponds to TRBD1 (6 bases). There are 15 residues in the CDR3. The germline gives CDR1 SGHRS, CDR2 YFSETQ. The CDR3 sequence: CASSTGTNIRYGYIF. Written as DNA, the CDR3 is TGCGCCAGCAGTACCGGGACAAATATACGCTATGGCTACATCTTC.

The V and J genes are TRBV6-5 and TRBJ2-7; D gene ambiguous. The CDR3 loop spans 15 amino acids. V lost 3 bases and J 0 bases, leaving 12 bases between the germline ends. Germline CDR1 is MNHEY and CDR2 is SVGAGI. The CDR3 loop reads CASSYSPALSYEQYF. CDR3 DNA: TGTGCCAGCAGTTATTCTCCTGCACTCTCCTACGAGCAGTACTTC.

The V call is TRBV7-8, the J call TRBJ2-7; 8 nucleotides agree with TRBD2. Trimming took 4 bases from V and 0 from J; bases not matched to a gene: 11. Germline CDR1 reads SGHVS; CDR2 reads FQNEAQ. The CDR3 contains 17 residues. CDR3 in DNA: TGTGCCAGCAGCTCCATAGCTAGCGGGCAAAGCTCCTACGAGCAGTACTTC. Its translation: CASSSIASGQSSYEQYF.

The J gene is TRBJ1-6, the V gene TRBV6-1; D possibly corresponds to TRBD1 (5 bases). This CDR3 is 14 amino acids long. Looked up from germline, CDR1 is MNHNS and CDR2 is SASEGT. Trimming cost V 8 bases and J 10 bases, with 18 bases left between them. CDR3 nucleotide sequence: TGTGCCAGCGGTCCATCAGGGCTCGACTCACCCCTCCACTTT. It specifies CASGPSGLDSPLHF.